Listed below are T cell receptor beta chains from one sample, sequenced in a study of technical replicates of blood from several donors. Sequencing used immunoSEQ multiplex PCR; TCRdb keeps in-frame clones, though not all of them. The sample has nearly 70,000 clones, around nine tenths seen once; the top ten hold roughly 0.4%. Source material: T cells isolated from PBMCs. Every receptor here comes from a human donor in good health. The CDR3 runs from the conserved cysteine through the conserved F or W. A D gene is named only where the DNA matches it firmly. The listing skips clone size in some rows; elsewhere it reads once, few, many or a size class.

D gene	clone size	V gene	J gene	CDR3 DNA	CDR3 protein
TRBD1	-	TRBV28	TRBJ1-5	TGTGCCAGCAGCCTGACAGGGTTCAGTCAGCCCCAGCATTTT	CASSLTGFSQPQHF
-	-	TRBV15	TRBJ2-3	TGTGCCACCAGAGCTTCGTTCGTGGTAGATACGCAGTATTTT	CATRASFVVDTQYF
TRBD2	-	TRBV2	TRBJ2-3	TGTGCCAGCAGTGTACCGCGGGAGGTTTCAGATACGCAGTATTTT	CASSVPREVSDTQYF
TRBD1	-	TRBV11-3	TRBJ1-2	TGTGCCAGCAGCTTAGTCTGGACAGGGGAGGGAAATGGCTACACCTTC	CASSLVWTGEGNGYTF
TRBD1	-	TRBV7-9	TRBJ1-2	TGTGCCAGCAGCTCGGACAGGGGCTATGGCTACACCTTC	CASSSDRGYGYTF
-	-	TRBV19	TRBJ1-3	TGTGCCAGTAGCTACTCGAGGGGAAACACCATATATTTT	CASSYSRGNTIYF
-	-	TRBV7-8	TRBJ2-7	TGTGCCAGCAGCTTGAATCCTACCTACGAGCAGTACTTC	CASSLNPTYEQYF
-	-	TRBV6-5	TRBJ2-7	TGTGCCAGCAGTTACTCGACCGGGGAGCAGTACTTC	CASSYSTGEQYF
TRBD2	once	TRBV5-5	TRBJ2-3	TGTGCCAGCAGCTTTTTGGGGAGGACTAGCGGGATGGCAGATACGCAGTATTTT	CASSFLGRTSGMADTQYF
-	-	TRBV5-1	TRBJ1-4	TGCGCCAGCAGCTTAAATGCAGATGAAAAACTGTTTTTT	CASSLNADEKLFF
TRBD1	-	TRBV7-9	TRBJ1-2	TGTGCCAGCAGCAGGACAGGGGACGGCTATGGCTACACCTTC	CASSRTGDGYGYTF
TRBD1	-	TRBV28	TRBJ1-2	TGTGCCAGCAGTCAAGACAGGGGGCGCCGGTATGGCTACACCTTC	CASSQDRGRRYGYTF
TRBD2	once	TRBV9	TRBJ2-1	TGTGCCAGCAGCTCGGGGACTAAGGGCGTCGATGAGCAGTTCTTC	CASSSGTKGVDEQFF
-	-	TRBV7-9	TRBJ2-7	TGTGCCAGCAGCTTAGGGGCCAGGGGGGACGAGCAGTACTTC	CASSLGARGDEQYF
TRBD2	-	TRBV28	TRBJ2-1	TGTGCCAGCAGTTTGCGGGGGATCTCCTACAATGAGCAGTTCTTC	CASSLRGISYNEQFF
TRBD1	once	TRBV19	TRBJ1-1	TGTGCCAGTAGACCAGGACAGGGGAACACTGAAGCTTTCTTT	CASRPGQGNTEAFF
TRBD2	once	TRBV4-3	TRBJ2-1	TGCGCCAGCAGCCGAGGACTAGCGGGAGGGCCCTCCTACAATGAGCAGTTCTTC	CASSRGLAGGPSYNEQFF
-	-	TRBV18	TRBJ2-3	TGTGCCAGCTCTACCCTAGCTATTCGGGAGACAGATACGCAGTATTTT	CASSTLAIRETDTQYF
TRBD1	-	TRBV29-1	TRBJ1-1	TGCAGCGTGTGGACAGGCAACACTGAAGCTTTCTTT	CSVWTGNTEAFF
TRBD2	-	TRBV30	TRBJ2-1	TGTGCCTGGAGGGGGAGGGGACTTAATGAGCAGTTCTTC	CAWRGRGLNEQFF
-	-	TRBV30	TRBJ2-7	TGTGCCTGGAGGAAGGACCCACTAGGAGCCTACGAGCAGTACTTC	CAWRKDPLGAYEQYF
TRBD2	-	TRBV2	TRBJ2-1	TGTGCCAGCAGGTCCGGGACTAGCGGGAGCAATGAGCAGTTCTTC	CASRSGTSGSNEQFF
-	-	TRBV14	TRBJ2-7	TGTGCCAGCAGCCACTTTTCGGGGAGTTCTTCCTACGAGCAGTACTTC	CASSHFSGSSSYEQYF
TRBD2	-	TRBV6-6	TRBJ2-7	TGTGCCAGTCTAGATCCAACTAGCGGGAATGACGAGCAGTACTTC	CASLDPTSGNDEQYF
-	-	TRBV25-1	TRBJ2-1	TGTGCCAGCAGTGTCTATACTGAAAATGAGCAGTTCTTC	CASSVYTENEQFF
TRBD2	-	TRBV29-1	TRBJ2-1	TGCAGCGTTGAACTAGCGGGAGTTTTCTACAACAACAATGAGCAGTTCTTC	CSVELAGVFYNNNEQFF
-	-	TRBV5-6	TRBJ2-3	TGTGCCAGCAGCTCAGTCAGGTACACAGATACGCAGTATTTT	CASSSVRYTDTQYF
TRBD1	-	TRBV13	TRBJ2-1	TGTGCCAGCAGCTTAGGGGTTGGGACAGGGTCCTACAATGAGCAGTTCTTC	CASSLGVGTGSYNEQFF
TRBD1	-	TRBV5-1	TRBJ2-6	TGCGCCAGCAGCTCGGGACAGGTCGGCTCTGGGGCCAACGTCCTGACTTTC	CASSSGQVGSGANVLTF
-	-	TRBV10-3	TRBJ2-5	TGTGCCATCAGTGACGACAGACAAGAGACCCAGTACTTC	CAISDDRQETQYF
-	once	TRBV7-6	TRBJ1-1	TGTGCCAGCAGTTTTGGCGCGGGGACTGAAGCTTTCTTT	CASSFGAGTEAFF
-	-	TRBV6-5	TRBJ2-7	TGTGCCAGCAGTTACTCTAGGGTCAGGGGGAGGTACGAGCAGTACTTC	CASSYSRVRGRYEQYF
TRBD2	-	TRBV18	TRBJ2-1	TGTGCCAGCTCACTCGGGGGGGATGAGCAGTTCTTC	CASSLGGDEQFF
-	-	TRBV11-2	TRBJ1-1	TGTGCCAGCAGCTTAGAGGCAGGGGATGGTAGGACTGAAGCTTTCTTT	CASSLEAGDGRTEAFF
TRBD1	-	TRBV28	TRBJ1-5	TGTGCCAGCAGCACAAGACAGGGTGTATTAGGTCAGCCCCAGCATTTT	CASSTRQGVLGQPQHF
TRBD1	-	TRBV5-8	TRBJ2-1	TGTGCCAGCAGCTTGTTAGGGGGCGCATACAATGAGCAGTTCTTC	CASSLLGGAYNEQFF
-	-	TRBV30	TRBJ2-2	TGTGCCTGGAGTGTCCAGAACACCGGGGAGCTGTTTTTT	CAWSVQNTGELFF
TRBD2	-	TRBV2	TRBJ2-2	TGTGCCAGCCTTCCCTGGGGAGGGTACACCGGGGAGCTGTTTTTT	CASLPWGGYTGELFF
-	-	TRBV10-2	TRBJ1-1	TGCGCCAGCAGTGGGACAGTGAACACTGAAGCTTTCTTT	CASSGTVNTEAFF
TRBD1	-	TRBV30	TRBJ1-2	TGTGCCTGGAGTGTACCGGAAGGGGGCCGCTATGGCTACACCTTC	CAWSVPEGGRYGYTF
TRBD2	-	TRBV28	TRBJ2-1	TGTGCCAGCAGTTCTAGCGGGAGATTTCGCCGGTGGAATGAGCAGTTCTTC	CASSSSGRFRRWNEQFF
TRBD2	-	TRBV11-2	TRBJ2-7	TGTGCCAGCAGCTATTCACTAGCGGCCTCCTACGAGCAGTACTTC	CASSYSLAASYEQYF
-	-	TRBV4-2	TRBJ1-5	TGTGCCAGCAGCCAAGATTTATTCCGCCCCTACAGGGCCGCTCAGCCCCAGCATTTT	CASSQDLFRPYRAAQPQHF
-	-	TRBV30	TRBJ1-1	TGTGCCTGGAGTCCATTACAGGTTCCTGGGAACACTGAAGCTTTCTTT	CAWSPLQVPGNTEAFF
-	once	TRBV5-6	TRBJ1-1	TGTGCCAGCAGCTTGTCCTGGTACATGAACACTGAAGCTTTCTTT	CASSLSWYMNTEAFF
TRBD2	-	TRBV30	TRBJ2-7	TGTGCCTGGACGACTAGCGGGTACGAGCAGTACTTC	CAWTTSGYEQYF
-	-	TRBV28	TRBJ1-3	TGTGCCAGCAGTTTTTTAGCCGGAAACACCATATATTTT	CASSFLAGNTIYF
TRBD1	once	TRBV9	TRBJ2-1	TGTGCCAGCACCGCAGGGGGGACAGGGGAATTCAGTGAGCAGTTCTTC	CASTAGGTGEFSEQFF
-	-	TRBV2	TRBJ2-1	TGTGCCAGCAGTCCCTTAGGGGGCAATGAGCAGTTCTTC	CASSPLGGNEQFF
-	-	TRBV6-6	TRBJ2-7	TGTGCCAGCAGTTCGACTAGTTGGAGCTCCTACGAGCAGTACTTC	CASSSTSWSSYEQYF
-	-	TRBV7-9	TRBJ1-1	TGTGCCAGCAGCTTACTAGTAAGGAACACTGAAGCTTTCTTT	CASSLLVRNTEAFF
TRBD1	-	TRBV6-1	TRBJ1-4	TGTGCCAGCAGTTGGACAGGGGGGAGTGAAAAACTGTTTTTT	CASSWTGGSEKLFF
-	once	TRBV19	TRBJ1-5	TGTGCCAGCAATCTGGACAACGATTATCAGCCCCAGCATTTT	CASNLDNDYQPQHF
-	-	TRBV9	TRBJ2-5	TGTGCCAGCAGCGCGGGAGAGGACGGAAAAGAGACCCAGTACTTC	CASSAGEDGKETQYF
TRBD1	-	TRBV6-5	TRBJ2-7	TGTGCCAGCACTTATAGGACAGGGGGTAGCTCCTACGAGCAGTACTTC	CASTYRTGGSSYEQYF
TRBD1	-	TRBV6-1	TRBJ1-2	TGTGCCAGCAGTGAAGGGGACAGGGGCCGCAGCTTC	CASSEGDRGRSF
TRBD2	-	TRBV6-6	TRBJ2-3	TGTGCCAGTTCTAGCGGGAGGAGCACAGATACGCAGTATTTT	CASSSGRSTDTQYF